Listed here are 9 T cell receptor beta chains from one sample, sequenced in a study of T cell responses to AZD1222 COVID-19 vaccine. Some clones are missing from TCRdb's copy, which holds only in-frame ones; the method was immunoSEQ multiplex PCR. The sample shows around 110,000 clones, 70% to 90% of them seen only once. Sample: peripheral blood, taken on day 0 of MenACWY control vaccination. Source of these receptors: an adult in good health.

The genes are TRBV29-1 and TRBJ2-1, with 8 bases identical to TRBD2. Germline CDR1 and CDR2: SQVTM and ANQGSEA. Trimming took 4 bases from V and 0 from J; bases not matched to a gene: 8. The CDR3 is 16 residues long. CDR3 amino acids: CSVGGTSDSSYNEQFF. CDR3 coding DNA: TGCAGCGTTGGGGGGACTAGTGACAGCTCCTACAATGAGCAGTTCTTC.

The CDR3 DNA is TGTGCCACCGCCCTACGTGGCTACACCTTC. Residues: CATALRGYTF. The chain has TRBV28 and TRBJ1-2, with D unresolved. This CDR3 comprises 10 residues. Germline V gives CDR1 MDHEN, CDR2 SYDVKM. V shed 10 bases and J shed 7 bases, with 10 bases lying between them.

The CDR3 nucleotides read TGCGCCAGCAGCTTCCGGGACAGGGTCGTAGCCAAAAACATTCAGTACTTC. It specifies CASSFRDRVVAKNIQYF. The chain links TRBV5-1 to TRBJ2-4; 9 positions agree with TRBD1. In germline, CDR1 is SGHRS, CDR2 YFSETQ. Trimming cost V 2 bases and J 0 bases; bases outside gene matches: 6. CDR3 length: 17 amino acids. The full variable domain, rest sourced from reference TRBV5-1 and TRBJ2-4, is KAGVTQTPRYLIKTRGQQVTLSCSPISGHRSVSWYQQTPGQGLQFLFEYFSETQRNKGNFPGRFSGRQFSNSRSEMNVSTLELGDSALYLCASSFRDRVVAKNIQYFGAGTRLSVL.

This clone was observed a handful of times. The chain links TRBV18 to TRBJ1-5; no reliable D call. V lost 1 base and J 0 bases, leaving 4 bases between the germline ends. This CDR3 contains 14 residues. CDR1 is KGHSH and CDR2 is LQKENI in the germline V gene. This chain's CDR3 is CASSPLDSNQPQHF. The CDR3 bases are TGTGCCAGCTCACCACTTGATAGCAATCAGCCCCAGCATTTT.

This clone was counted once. The CDR3 here is CASSDTAFF. In nucleotides, the CDR3 is TGTGCCAGCAGTGACACAGCTTTCTTT. The gene calls are TRBV2 and TRBJ1-1; no clear D. Germline lookup yields CDR1 SNHLY and CDR2 FYNNEI. V was clipped by 3 bases and J by 10 bases, with 3 bases between them. The CDR3 is 9 amino acids.

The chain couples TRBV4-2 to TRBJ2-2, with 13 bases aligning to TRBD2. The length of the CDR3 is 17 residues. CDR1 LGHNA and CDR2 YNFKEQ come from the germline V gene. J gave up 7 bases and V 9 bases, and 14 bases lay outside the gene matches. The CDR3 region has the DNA TGTGCCAGTGGCTTGGGACTAGCGGGGACCTGGGGCGGGGAGCTGTTTTTT. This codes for CASGLGLAGTWGGELFF.

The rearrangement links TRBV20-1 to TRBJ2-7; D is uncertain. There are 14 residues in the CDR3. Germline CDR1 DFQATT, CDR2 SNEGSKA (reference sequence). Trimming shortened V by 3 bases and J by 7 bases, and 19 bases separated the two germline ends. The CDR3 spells CSASDPSLYGEQYF. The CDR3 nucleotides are TGCAGTGCTAGTGACCCTTCGTTATATGGGGAGCAGTACTTC.

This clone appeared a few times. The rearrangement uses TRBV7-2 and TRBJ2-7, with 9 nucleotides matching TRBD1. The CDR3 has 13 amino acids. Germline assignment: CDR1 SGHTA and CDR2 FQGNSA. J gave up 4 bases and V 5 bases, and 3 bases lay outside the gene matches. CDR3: CASSMTGGYEQYF. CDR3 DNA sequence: TGTGCCAGCAGCATGACAGGGGGTTACGAGCAGTACTTC.

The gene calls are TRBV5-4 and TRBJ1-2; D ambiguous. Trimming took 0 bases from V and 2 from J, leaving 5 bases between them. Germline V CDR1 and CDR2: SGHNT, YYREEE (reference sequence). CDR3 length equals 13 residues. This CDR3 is CASSLGSNYGYTF. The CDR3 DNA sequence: TGTGCCAGCAGCTTGGGGTCGAACTATGGCTACACCTTC.